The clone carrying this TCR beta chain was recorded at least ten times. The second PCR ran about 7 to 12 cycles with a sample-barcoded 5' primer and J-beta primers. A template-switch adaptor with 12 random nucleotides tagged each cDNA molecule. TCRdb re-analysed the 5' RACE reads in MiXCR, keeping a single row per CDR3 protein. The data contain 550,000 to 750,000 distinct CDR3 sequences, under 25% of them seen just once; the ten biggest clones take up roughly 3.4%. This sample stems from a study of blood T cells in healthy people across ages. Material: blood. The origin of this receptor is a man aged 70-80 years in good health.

As DNA, the CDR3 is TGCGCCAGCAGCCAAGATGGCGGACTAGCGGGAGCTGTCGGCACAGATACGCAGTATTTT. Translated: CASSQDGGLAGAVGTDTQYF. The rearrangement joins TRBV4-1 to TRBJ2-3; 13 bases are shared with TRBD2. Germline CDR1 MGHRA, CDR2 YSYEKL. The CDR3 spans 20 residues. V dropped 0 bases and J dropped 1; count of bases not matched to a gene: 10.